Listed here are 16 T cell receptor beta chains from one sample, sequenced in a study of T cells in Graves' hyperthyroidism and ophthalmopathy. RNA transcripts provided the source from which TCR beta CDR3 regions were amplified. The TCR CDR3 first-round RT-PCR relied on the HTBI primer set. TCRdb recomputed calls from the multiplex PCR reads with MiXCR, one row per CDR3 protein. Here the sample spans about 360,000 distinct CDR3 sequences, less than 15% being singletons. The sample consisted of blood. These receptors originate from a woman between 18 and 29 years old with Graves' hyperthyroidism.

This clonotype has a count of ten or more. For the CDR3, the DNA is TGTGCCAGCAGTGAGCGGACAGGGGGCTTCGACGAGCAGTACTTC. This encodes CASSERTGGFDEQYF. This sequence joins TRBV2 and TRBJ2-7, with TRBD1 matching over 11 bases. The V segment lost 3 bases and the J segment 5 bases; nucleotides outside the gene matches: 6. The CDR3 covers 15 residues. CDR1 SNHLY and CDR2 FYNNEI come from the germline V gene.

This clonotype was detected ten times or more. The chain has TRBV28 and TRBJ1-1; perhaps TRBD1 as D (5 bases). The CDR3 has 14 residues. Germline V CDR1 and CDR2: MDHEN, SYDVKM. V lost 7 bases, J lost 1 base, and 13 bases lay in between. CDR3 DNA: TGTGCCAGCAACCTCGGGGGGAGGAACACTGAAGCTTTCTTT. Protein product: CASNLGGRNTEAFF.

This clonotype was seen ten or more times. The rearrangement joins TRBV30 to TRBJ2-7; 7 bases are shared with TRBD2. V trimming: 0 bases; J trimming: 4 bases; junction bases outside the gene matches: 0. The germline gives CDR1 GTSNPN, CDR2 SVGIG (reference sequence). The CDR3 is made up of 12 amino acids. The chain's CDR3 is CAWSVAGYEQYF. The CDR3 DNA reads as TGTGCCTGGAGTGTAGCGGGGTACGAGCAGTACTTC.

The chain carries TRBV3-2 and TRBJ2-5; the table gives TRBD2 as D, unverified against the DNA. TRBV3-2 is marked as a pseudogene. The CDR3 has 16 amino acids. CDR3 coding DNA: TGTGCCAGCAGCCAAGGACCGCCCTTCCAGCCCGAGACCCAGTACTTC. Residues: CASSQGPPFQPETQYF.

This clonotype was detected ten times or more. The chain has TRBV6-1 and TRBJ2-5, with 8 nucleotides matching TRBD1. V shed 6 bases, J shed 5 bases, and the junction held 8 bases outside the gene matches. CDR3 size: 14 residues. Germline V gene sequence: CDR1 MNHNS, CDR2 SASEGT. The CDR3 bases are TGTGCCAGCAGGTGGGACAGGCTAGAGGAGACCCAGTACTTC. This gives the protein CASRWDRLEETQYF.

This clonotype was counted many times. The chain uses TRBV28 and TRBJ2-1, with 13 bases identical to TRBD2. The CDR3 is made up of 16 amino acids. Per germline, CDR1 MDHEN and CDR2 SYDVKM. With 1 base clipped from V and 7 bases from J, the junction kept 4 bases outside the gene matches. The CDR3 DNA follows: TGTGCCAGCAGTTTATTCGGACTAGCGGGAGTAAATGAGCAGTTCTTC. Its translation: CASSLFGLAGVNEQFF. The whole variable domain, filled in from reference TRBV28 and TRBJ2-1, reads DVKVTQSSRYLVKRTGEKVFLECVQDMDHENMFWYRQDPGLGLRLIYFSYDVKMKEKGDIPEGYSVSREKKERFSLILESASTNQTSMYLCASSLFGLAGVNEQFFGPGTRLTVL.

Of note for this clonotype: Germline and junction disagree at one end, which may indicate a read error. V gene TRBV30 combines with J gene TRBJ2-7, with 14 nucleotides matching TRBD2. This CDR3 contains 17 residues. CDR1 is GTSNPN, CDR2 SVGIG, per germline (reference sequence). CDR3 coding DNA: TGTGTCTGGAGGCTGGGACTAGCGGGAGTGGGTTCCTACGAGCAGTACTTC. It translates to CVWRLGLAGVGSYEQYF.

This clonotype was found many times. The chain uses TRBV5-1 and TRBJ2-7, with D perhaps TRBD2 (5 bases). Germline assignment: CDR1 SGHRS and CDR2 YFSETQ. V was pared by 4 bases and J by 2 bases, with 13 bases between. The CDR3 length is 14 residues. The CDR3 reads CASSMTGEPYEQYF. The DNA of the CDR3 is TGCGCCAGCAGCATGACCGGGGAACCCTACGAGCAGTACTTC.

This clonotype was counted many times. The genes are TRBV6-1 and TRBJ1-2; 7 bases agree with TRBD1. The CDR3 contains 13 residues. V dropped 4 bases and J dropped 2; count of bases not matched to a gene: 1. CDR1 and CDR2 from the germline V gene are MNHNS and SASEGT. The CDR3: CASSGTGNYGYTF. The CDR3 DNA is TGTGCCAGCAGTGGGACAGGAAACTATGGCTACACCTTC.

The sample holds a few counts of this clonotype. The J gene is TRBJ2-2, the V gene TRBV12-3 or TRBV12-4; 7 nucleotides align to TRBD1. The CDR3 totals 14 residues. The ends lost 6 bases at V and 4 bases at J; junction bases unmatched: 5. The chain's CDR3 is CASSWAGGTGELFF. CDR3 DNA sequence: TGTGCCAGCAGCTGGGCAGGGGGCACCGGGGAGCTGTTTTTT.

This clonotype was picked up a small number of times. The chain uses TRBV7-2 and TRBJ2-2, with 8 positions matching TRBD2. With 5 bases clipped from V and 1 base from J, the junction kept 3 bases outside the gene matches. The CDR3 runs to 15 residues. Germline V gene lookup returns CDR1 SGHTA and CDR2 FQGNSA. The CDR3 bases are TGTGCCAGCAGCCGGGGGGGGGGGAACACCGGGGAGCTGTTTTTT. This sequence encodes CASSRGGGNTGELFF.

This clonotype came up many times. The rearrangement joins TRBV2 to TRBJ2-6; D not certain. The CDR3 totals 16 residues. V dropped 3 bases and J dropped 0 bases, with 9 bases sitting between them. CDR1 and CDR2 from the germline V gene are SNHLY and FYNNEI. DNA for the CDR3: TGTGCCAGCAGTGAGACGGGTGACTCTGGGGCCAACGTCCTGACTTTC. Residues: CASSETGDSGANVLTF. Together with reference TRBV2 and TRBJ2-6, the CDR3 gives the full variable domain: EPEVTQTPSHQVTQMGQEVILRCVPISNHLYFYWYRQILGQKVEFLVSFYNNEISEKSEIFDDQFSVERPDGSNFTLKIRSTKLEDSAMYFCASSETGDSGANVLTFGAGSRLTVL.

This clonotype has a count of ten or more. This chain links TRBV3-1 with TRBJ2-5, with 7 bases aligning to TRBD1. The germline V gene encodes CDR1 LGHDT and CDR2 YNNKEL (reference sequence). Unmatched junction bases numbered 15, after V lost 0 bases and J lost 5 bases. This CDR3 has 18 residues. The CDR3 DNA is TGTGCCAGCAGCCAAGATTGGAGAAACAGGGGAACGGAGGAGACCCAGTACTTC. This encodes CASSQDWRNRGTEETQYF.

This clonotype was found many times. V and J are TRBV14 and TRBJ2-7; weak D call: TRBD2 (5 bases). Trimming cost V 2 bases and J 3 bases, with 11 bases left between them. CDR1 SGHDN and CDR2 FVKESK come from the germline V gene. The CDR3 has 14 amino acids. The CDR3: CASSQTGVIYEQYF. CDR3 nucleotides: TGTGCCAGCAGCCAAACCGGGGTCATCTACGAGCAGTACTTC.

This clonotype was seen ten or more times. The chain employs TRBV20-1 and TRBJ2-1, with D uncertain. V dropped 7 bases and J dropped 0 bases, with 13 bases sitting between them. The germline V gene encodes CDR1 DFQATT and CDR2 SNEGSKA (reference sequence). This CDR3 spans 14 amino acids. The CDR3 DNA is TGCAGTGTGATTACAGTCAACTCCTACAATGAGCAGTTCTTC. As protein: CSVITVNSYNEQFF.

There are many counts of this clonotype. The chain combines TRBV20-1 with TRBJ1-5; 9 positions match TRBD1. With 6 bases clipped from V and 3 bases from J, the junction kept 12 bases outside the gene matches. Germline V gene data show CDR1 as DFQATT and CDR2 as SNEGSKA (reference sequence). The length of the CDR3 is 16 residues. The CDR3 DNA reads TGCAGTGCCAGGAGAGTAGGGACAGGGTCCAATCAGCCCCAGCATTTT. Its translation is CSARRVGTGSNQPQHF.